Below are 18 T cell receptor beta chains sequenced from a single sample in a study of blood T cell repertoires in COVID-19. Sequencing used immunoSEQ multiplex PCR; TCRdb keeps in-frame clones, though not all of them. The sample contains approximately 150,000 clones, 84% of which appear only once. Sequencing input: peripheral blood. These receptors all stem from an elderly woman with COVID-19, enrolled during active disease.

The chain is built from TRBV5-1 and TRBJ1-1; D is possibly TRBD1 (6 bases). V gave up 4 bases and J gave up 4 bases, with 11 bases separating them. The CDR3 spans 13 residues. CDR1 is SGHRS and CDR2 is YFSETQ in the germline V gene. This chain's CDR3 is CASSPQGTTEAFF. The CDR3 DNA follows: TGCGCCAGCAGCCCCCAGGGGACCACTGAAGCTTTCTTT.

The chain carries TRBV18 and TRBJ2-7, with 12 positions matching TRBD2. This CDR3 comprises 15 residues. Per germline, CDR1 KGHSH and CDR2 LQKENI. Trimming took 4 bases from V and 2 from J; bases not matched to a gene: 3. For the CDR3, the DNA is TGTGCCAGCTCACTTCGACTAGCGGGAGCCTACGAGCAGTACTTC. It yields the protein CASSLRLAGAYEQYF.

The chain is built from TRBV19 and TRBJ1-4; D call uncertain. CDR3 size: 16 residues. The V and J ends lost 3 bases and 8 bases respectively, with 19 bases between them. Germline V gene sequence: CDR1 LNHDA, CDR2 SQIVND (reference sequence). The CDR3 loop is CASSMPATWTEEKLFF. CDR3 bases: TGTGCCAGTAGTATGCCCGCGACTTGGACTGAGGAAAAACTGTTTTTT.

CDR3 DNA: TGCGCCAGCAGCTTCCGGAGGGACTATGGCTACACCTTC. Its translation: CASSFRRDYGYTF. The rearrangement uses TRBV5-1 and TRBJ1-2; D is unresolved. There are 13 residues in the CDR3. Germline V gene sequence: CDR1 SGHRS, CDR2 YFSETQ. Trimming took off 2 bases at V and 3 bases at J, with 8 bases between the two ends.

The chain links TRBV7-8 to TRBJ2-7, with 8 bases lining up with TRBD2. Germline V gene data show CDR1 as SGHVS and CDR2 as FQNEAQ. Losses at the gene ends were 5 bases for V and 5 bases for J; bases not matched to a gene: 8. This CDR3 region has 14 residues. The CDR3 bases are TGTGCCAGCAGCAACGGGAGGGCCGCCAACGAGCAGTACTTC. Its protein is CASSNGRAANEQYF.

The genes are TRBV10-2 and TRBJ1-1; 9 bases agree with TRBD1. This CDR3 is 13 amino acids long. V lost 1 base and J lost 11; bases outside the gene matches: 5. Germline lookup yields CDR1 WSHSY and CDR2 SAAADI. The CDR3 spells CASSEYDRGSAFF. As DNA, the CDR3 is TGCGCCAGCAGTGAGTACGACAGGGGGTCCGCTTTCTTT.

The chain has TRBV6-5 and TRBJ2-1, with D possibly matching TRBD1 (6 bases). V shed 6 bases and J shed 10 bases, with 10 bases lying between them. The CDR3 has 11 amino acids. Germline V gene sequence: CDR1 MNHEY, CDR2 SVGAGI. CDR3 amino acids: CASRGGWEQFF. CDR3 nucleotide sequence: TGTGCCAGCAGAGGGGGTTGGGAGCAGTTCTTC.

This chain connects TRBV2 to TRBJ1-1; D is undetermined. Germline CDR1 and CDR2: SNHLY and FYNNEI. Trimming pared 10 bases from V and 5 bases from J, leaving 14 bases between. The CDR3 is 12 residues long. This CDR3 is CATSPERTEAFF. The CDR3 DNA sequence: TGTGCCACATCCCCGGAGAGAACTGAAGCTTTCTTT. The full variable domain, its missing parts supplied by reference TRBV2 and TRBJ1-1, is EPEVTQTPSHQVTQMGQEVILRCVPISNHLYFYWYRQILGQKVEFLVSFYNNEISEKSEIFDDQFSVERPDGSNFTLKIRSTKLEDSAMYFCATSPERTEAFFGQGTRLTVV.

This clone was seen only once. The rearrangement joins TRBV7-9 to TRBJ2-3; 9 bases fit TRBD2. The germline V gene has CDR1 SEHNR and CDR2 FQNEAQ (reference sequence). Germline trimming cut 5 bases from V and 4 bases from J; bases unmatched to any gene: 19. This CDR3 region has 19 residues. The CDR3 protein is CASSPTAGLASRWADTQYF. The CDR3 DNA is TGTGCCAGCAGCCCCACGGCCGGACTAGCGTCCCGTTGGGCAGATACGCAGTATTTT.

This chain connects TRBV29-1 to TRBJ2-2, with 12 bases fitting TRBD2. Germline values: CDR1 SQVTM, CDR2 ANQGSEA. The ends lost 6 bases at V and 6 bases at J; junction bases unmatched: 2. The CDR3 loop spans 13 amino acids. CDR3 sequence (DNA): TGCAGCGTGTGGACTAGCGGGGCCGGGGAGCTGTTTTTT. This gives the protein CSVWTSGAGELFF.

This clone was observed a single time. The CDR3 region has the DNA TGTGCCACCAGTGAACCGGGACAGCTAAGTGAGCAGTTCTTC. Protein: CATSEPGQLSEQFF. The chain joins TRBV24-1 to TRBJ2-1; 7 bases agree with TRBD1. Germline V gene lookup returns CDR1 KGHDR and CDR2 SFDVKD. J was trimmed by 9 bases and V by 4 bases; bases with no gene match: 8. The CDR3 runs 14 residues.

The V call is TRBV5-1, the J call TRBJ2-3, with TRBD1 matching 9 bases. Germline trimming cut 2 bases from V and 1 base from J; bases unmatched to any gene: 11. Looked up from germline, CDR1 is SGHRS and CDR2 is YFSETQ. CDR3 length: 18 residues. The CDR3 here is CASSLQGAGELGTDTQYF. For the CDR3, the DNA is TGCGCCAGCAGCTTACAGGGGGCTGGTGAGTTGGGCACAGATACGCAGTATTTT. The full variable domain, rest sourced from reference TRBV5-1 and TRBJ2-3, is KAGVTQTPRYLIKTRGQQVTLSCSPISGHRSVSWYQQTPGQGLQFLFEYFSETQRNKGNFPGRFSGRQFSNSRSEMNVSTLELGDSALYLCASSLQGAGELGTDTQYFGPGTRLTVL.

V usage is TRBV2 and J usage is TRBJ2-7; tentative D call: TRBD1 (7 bases). Looked up from germline, CDR1 is SNHLY and CDR2 is FYNNEI. This CDR3 is 13 amino acids long. The V gene lost 7 bases and the J gene lost 1 base, with 11 bases spanning the gap. The CDR3 spells CASTQGGSYEQYF. The DNA of the CDR3 is TGTGCCAGCACCCAGGGGGGATCCTACGAGCAGTACTTC. Full variable domain (outside the CDR3, taken from reference TRBV2 and TRBJ2-7): EPEVTQTPSHQVTQMGQEVILRCVPISNHLYFYWYRQILGQKVEFLVSFYNNEISEKSEIFDDQFSVERPDGSNFTLKIRSTKLEDSAMYFCASTQGGSYEQYFGPGTRLTVT.

The chain links TRBV18 to TRBJ2-7; D unresolved. The CDR3 is 14 amino acids. V lost 0 bases and J lost 2, with 8 bases in between. Looked up from germline, CDR1 is KGHSH and CDR2 is LQKENI. The CDR3 sequence: CASSPPNLPYEQYF. CDR3 DNA: TGTGCCAGCTCACCACCAAATCTCCCCTACGAGCAGTACTTC.

V usage is TRBV9 and J usage is TRBJ1-6, with TRBD1 as a possible D gene (6 bases). From germline, CDR1 is SGDLS and CDR2 YYNGEE. Trimming stripped 2 bases from V and 7 bases from J, with 13 bases between. CDR3 length: 15 residues. CDR3 sequence (DNA): TGTGCCAGCAGCGTGGAGGACAGAGTAAATTCACCCCTCCACTTT. Amino acids: CASSVEDRVNSPLHF.

The chain joins TRBV12-5 to TRBJ1-5, with 7 bases fitting TRBD1. CDR1 LGHNT and CDR2 FRNRAP come from the germline V gene. The CDR3 is 17 residues long. V was clipped by 7 bases and J by 0 bases; unmatched bases: 12. The CDR3 nucleotides read TGTGCTAGTGCCGATACGGACAGGACTTATAGCAATCAGCCCCAGCATTTT. Its protein product is CASADTDRTYSNQPQHF.

The V call is TRBV7-2, the J call TRBJ2-7, with D possibly TRBD1 on 5 matching bases. The CDR3 runs 14 residues. Germline CDR1 SGHTA, CDR2 FQGNSA. Trimming took 4 bases from V and 0 from J, leaving 10 bases between them. CDR3 DNA sequence: TGTGCCAGCAGCTCGACAGCTAGCTCCTACGAGCAGTACTTC. Its translation: CASSSTASSYEQYF.

The rearrangement links TRBV7-3 to TRBJ2-7; TRBD1 is a possible D gene (6 bases). Looked up from germline, CDR1 is SGHTA and CDR2 is FQGTGA. V lost 2 bases and J lost 6, with 14 bases in between. The CDR3 totals 14 residues. CDR3 sequence: CASSLVAGALEQYF. The CDR3 coding sequence is TGTGCCAGCAGCTTAGTTGCAGGGGCGCTCGAGCAGTACTTC.